This TCR beta chain was identified in a study of blood T cell repertoires in COVID-19. Study-level background: Sites in the United States, Italy and Spain provided acute and convalescent COVID-19 samples.

Participant age was roughly 18 to 90 years, and participants resided in 24 US areas. The V gene's germline CDR1 is LNHDA and CDR2 SQIVND (reference sequence). This CDR3 comprises 15 residues. The V end was cut by 4 bases, the J end by 2 bases, with 14 bases between. Original processing methods: The authors estimated nucleated cell counts from reference gene primer amplification. Produced via immunoSEQ multiplex PCR; TCRdb's table is partial and in-frame only. Clone size and the V and J calls come from that table; the DNA yielded D and trimming. The sample includes approximately 200,000 clones, less than 90% of them seen just once.

The source is a woman in her twenties or thirties who had been exposed to COVID-19. The chain uses TRBV19 and TRBJ1-1; D may be TRBD1 (5 bases). Specimen: PBMCs or T cells enriched from blood (not recorded which). The CDR3 is CASSRTSGGNTEAFF. CDR3 coding DNA: TGTGCCAGTAGTAGAACTTCGGGGGGTAACACTGAAGCTTTCTTT.